This T cell receptor beta chain was captured in a study of identical twins. The CDR3 has 19 amino acids. Trimming shortened V by 5 bases and J by 5 bases, and 30 bases separated the two germline ends. From germline, CDR1 is SGHVS and CDR2 FNYEAQ. TCRdb passed the 5' RACE reads through MiXCR, listing each CDR3 protein once. The sample lists roughly 700,000 distinct CDR3 sequences, around 8.3% seen once, with around 0.95% in the top ten. There were only healthy Caucasians among the donors. This clonotype was seen a few times. Its target is unknown. General study results and limits: Insertion counts were lower in abundant cord blood beta clonotypes, a trend that memory repertoires did not show. Out-of-frame alpha sequences common to twins exhibited a surplus of low generation probability.

These data are also associated with another study on yellow fever vaccine responses in identical twins.

V usage is TRBV7-6 and J usage is TRBJ2-5; D may correspond to TRBD1 or TRBD2 (6 bases each). Sequenced material: PBMCs. This receptor was taken from a woman aged 18-29 years in good health. In DNA, the CDR3 is TGTGCCAGCAGCCTCAACCCGGATCGGAGGGGGAGGCACGGGGAGACCCAGTACTTC. Translated, it gives CASSLNPDRRGRHGETQYF.